This is a list of T cell receptor beta chains from one sample in a study of CD8+CD57+ T cells in acquired aplastic anemia. Each CDR3 protein gets one entry after TCRdb re-called the reads with MiXCR. Of under 250,000 distinct CDR3 sequences in the sample, 55% to 65% were seen once. The sample taken for sequencing was sorted CD4+, CD8+, or CD8+CD57+ T cells (not recorded which) from PBMCs. These receptors all come from a human donor with aplastic anemia. The CDR3 runs from the conserved cysteine through the conserved F or W. D genes are given only for firm matches. Clone sizes are given selectively: once, few, many, or a class where the clone is expanded.

j_call | d_call | clone_size | v_call | cdr3_nt | cdr3_aa
TRBJ1-2 | - | - | TRBV19 | TGTGCCAGCCAGACAGAAAACTATGGCTACACCTTC | CASQTENYGYTF
TRBJ2-7 | - | - | TRBV7-9 | TGTGCCAGCAGCTTAGAAGGTATGGTCGAGCAGTACTTC | CASSLEGMVEQYF
TRBJ1-2 | TRBD1 | - | TRBV20-1 | TGCAGTGCTACCGAACAGGGGGCGGACTATGGCTACACCTTC | CSATEQGADYGYTF
TRBJ2-4 | TRBD2 | many | TRBV7-9 | TGTGCCAGCAGCCGGGGGGGGATGCCCCGTCAGTACTTC | CASSRGGMPRQYF
TRBJ1-3 | - | - | TRBV29-1 | TGCAGCGTTGAGCCCTTGACTGGAAACACCATATATTTT | CSVEPLTGNTIYF
TRBJ1-3 | - | - | TRBV2 | TGTGCCAGCAGTGAGTTCTTTACAGGGTCTGGAAACACCATATATTTT | CASSEFFTGSGNTIYF
TRBJ2-3 | - | - | TRBV5-4 | TGTGCCAGCAGCTTGCGGATCCGGACCCTACGCGCTACAGATACGCAGTATTTT | CASSLRIRTLRATDTQYF
TRBJ2-1 | TRBD1 | - | TRBV5-1 | TGTGCCAGCAGCCCGCGGGACAGGGGGTCCTACAATGAGCAGTTCTTC | CASSPRDRGSYNEQFF
TRBJ1-4 | TRBD1 | once | TRBV2 | TGTGCCTCTGACCCAGGGGGACGGGATGAAAAACTGTTTTTT | CASDPGGRDEKLFF
TRBJ2-7 | - | - | TRBV4-1 | TGCGCCAGCAGCCAAGACAGGGGCCCCGTCTCCTACGAGCAGTACTTC | CASSQDRGPVSYEQYF
TRBJ2-3 | TRBD2 | - | TRBV7-9 | TGTGCCAGCAGCCCCCAGCGACTAGCGGGAGGAGGAGATACGCAGTATTTT | CASSPQRLAGGGDTQYF
TRBJ2-7 | - | - | TRBV5-1 | TGCGCCAGCAGCCGCGGAGGAGGGGGGTACGAGCAGTACTTC | CASSRGGGGYEQYF
TRBJ2-7 | - | - | TRBV7-6 | TGTGCCAGCAGCTTAGTGGCGGGCCCCTACGAGCAGTACTTC | CASSLVAGPYEQYF
TRBJ1-1 | TRBD1 | - | TRBV19 | TGTGCCAGTAGTCTCCGGGACAGGGTATTTACTGAAGCTTTCTTT | CASSLRDRVFTEAFF
TRBJ2-1 | TRBD1 | - | TRBV20-1 | TGCAGTGTGGTGACAGGGCGGGTTACAACCATCTCCTACAATGAGCAGTTCTTC | CSVVTGRVTTISYNEQFF